Listed below are T cell receptor beta chains from one sample, sequenced in a study of cytomegalovirus exposure and HLA in healthy donors. Clones were read by immunoSEQ multiplex PCR, and TCRdb kept only the in-frame ones, dropping some. The sample includes approximately 74,000 clones, roughly 80% of them seen just once. Material: PBMCs. The receptors come from a woman aged 40 to 50 in good health and CMV-seronegative. The CDR3 runs from the conserved cysteine through the conserved F or W. A D gene is named only where the DNA matches it firmly. The size field is filled for only some rows; it gives once, few, many or a size class.

abundance: .; d_gene: .; v_gene: TRBV18; j_gene: TRBJ1-3; CDR3nt: TGTGCCAGCTCACCTGAAATAAACAGCTCTGGAAACACCATATATTTT; CDR3aa: CASSPEINSSGNTIYF
abundance: .; d_gene: .; v_gene: TRBV6-5; j_gene: TRBJ1-2; CDR3nt: TGTGCCAGCAGTTACTTATCTGGGCAGCTCGGCTATGGCTACACCTTC; CDR3aa: CASSYLSGQLGYGYTF
abundance: .; d_gene: TRBD1; v_gene: TRBV7-2; j_gene: TRBJ2-5; CDR3nt: TGTGCCAGCAGCCAGGACAGGGCGAACCAAGAGACCCAGTACTTC; CDR3aa: CASSQDRANQETQYF
abundance: .; d_gene: TRBD1; v_gene: TRBV30; j_gene: TRBJ1-1; CDR3nt: TGTGCCTGGAAAGGGACAGGGGGAGCTTTCTTT; CDR3aa: CAWKGTGGAFF
abundance: once; d_gene: TRBD2; v_gene: TRBV9; j_gene: TRBJ2-3; CDR3nt: TGTGCCAGCAGCGTTGAGGGGACTAGCGGGACAGATACGCAGTATTTT; CDR3aa: CASSVEGTSGTDTQYF
abundance: .; d_gene: .; v_gene: TRBV9; j_gene: TRBJ2-4; CDR3nt: TGTGCCAGCAGCGTTCGAGGTAATGGAGACATTCAGTACTTC; CDR3aa: CASSVRGNGDIQYF
abundance: few; d_gene: TRBD2; v_gene: TRBV29-1; j_gene: TRBJ2-3; CDR3nt: TGCAGCGTTGAACTTCCTAGCGGCAGCACAGATACGCAGTATTTT; CDR3aa: CSVELPSGSTDTQYF
abundance: few; d_gene: .; v_gene: TRBV6-1; j_gene: TRBJ2-1; CDR3nt: TGTGCCAGCAGTATAAACAGGAACAATGAGCAGTTCTTC; CDR3aa: CASSINRNNEQFF
abundance: .; d_gene: TRBD1; v_gene: TRBV9; j_gene: TRBJ1-2; CDR3nt: TGTGCCAGCAGCGTAGGGGGACAGGGCTATGGCTACACCTTC; CDR3aa: CASSVGGQGYGYTF
abundance: .; d_gene: TRBD1; v_gene: TRBV7-9; j_gene: TRBJ1-1; CDR3nt: TGTGCCAGCAGCCCAGGGGGTGGGAGCACTGAAGCTTTCTTT; CDR3aa: CASSPGGGSTEAFF
abundance: .; d_gene: .; v_gene: TRBV10-2; j_gene: TRBJ2-5; CDR3nt: TGCGCCAGCAGTTTCGGCCAAGAGACCCAGTACTTC; CDR3aa: CASSFGQETQYF